This T cell receptor (beta chain) was sequenced during a study of T cells in Graves' hyperthyroidism and ophthalmopathy. The overall study: Staff took peripheral blood when the initial diagnosis was made, before any treatment began.

Researchers took RNA transcripts and amplified the TCR beta CDR3 regions from them. When the TCR CDR3 underwent first-round RT-PCR, the HTBI primer set was used. TCRdb re-called the multiplex PCR reads through MiXCR, storing one row per CDR3 protein. Of 600,000 to 750,000 distinct CDR3 sequences listed, around a sixth were seen once; the top ten hold roughly a sixth. Thyroid ultrasound and orbital computed tomography, with clinical symptoms and serum thyroxine and TRAb, informed diagnoses. Study results and caveats: Ophthalmopathy was distinguished from stable hyperthyroidism by 13 V-J signatures.

This clonotype turned up a few times. Its specificity is unknown. V lost 3 bases and J 5 bases, leaving 22 bases between the germline ends. Germline CDR1 is GTSNPN and CDR2 is SVGIG (reference sequence). The CDR3 runs to 16 residues. This TCR was recovered from a man aged 50 to 60 with Graves' hyperthyroidism. The chain carries TRBV30 and TRBJ1-1; D remains unclear. Sequencing input: blood. The CDR3 sequence: CAWSLNRNPLRTEAFF. CDR3 bases: TGTGCCTGGAGCCTAAACAGAAACCCCCTGCGGACTGAAGCTTTCTTT.